This T cell receptor beta chain is from a study of T cell changes during pregnancy in multiple sclerosis. Using immunoSEQ multiplex PCR, the repertoire was profiled, and TCRdb retains in-frame clones only, with some absent. The top ten clones hold more than 3% of a sample with 60,000 to 75,000 clones, 90% to 95% of them seen once. V lost 4 bases to trimming and J lost 0 bases, with 7 bases between them. This CDR3 is 14 amino acids long. Germline CDR1 is GTSNPN and CDR2 is SVGIG (reference sequence). This receptor was identified in a female donor with multiple sclerosis, enrolled in a pregnancy study. The sample in question was CD8+ T cells from peripheral blood mononuclear cells, obtained in the second trimester of pregnancy. The rearrangement uses TRBV30 and TRBJ2-6; D may be TRBD2 (5 bases). CDR3 DNA sequence: TGTGCCTGGAACGGGGTCTCTGGGGCCAACGTCCTGACTTTC. The encoded protein is CAWNGVSGANVLTF.